This T cell receptor (beta chain) emerged from a study of T-cell reconstitution after alpha-beta-depleted transplantation in children. Unique molecular identifiers were incorporated when the TCRbeta library was constructed. One entry per CDR3 protein results from TCRdb running MiXCR on the PCR reads. This sample yields about 540,000 distinct CDR3 sequences, of which 18% are seen a single time; 3.3% belongs to the top ten. Trimming at V came to 0 bases and at J to 6 bases, leaving 4 bases not matched to a gene. The germline V gene has CDR1 SGHRS and CDR2 YFSETQ. This CDR3 is 14 amino acids long. This sequence originates from a human donor who donated a stem cell graft to a child with acute lymphoblastic leukemia. V gene TRBV5-1 combines with J gene TRBJ2-7; 9 nucleotides match TRBD1. Here the sequenced sample was PBMCs from the stem cell graft donor, taken from the stem cell graft. CDR3 region: CASSLGDRVGEQYF. The CDR3 DNA reads TGCGCCAGCAGCTTGGGGGACAGGGTAGGCGAGCAGTACTTC.